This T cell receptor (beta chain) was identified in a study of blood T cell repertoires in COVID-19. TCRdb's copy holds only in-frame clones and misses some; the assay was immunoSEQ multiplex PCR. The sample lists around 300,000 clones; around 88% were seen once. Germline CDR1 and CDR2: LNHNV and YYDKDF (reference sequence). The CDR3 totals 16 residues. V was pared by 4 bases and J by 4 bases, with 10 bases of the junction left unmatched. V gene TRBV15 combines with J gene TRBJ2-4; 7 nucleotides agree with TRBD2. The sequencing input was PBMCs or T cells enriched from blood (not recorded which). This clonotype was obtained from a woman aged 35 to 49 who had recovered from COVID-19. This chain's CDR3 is CATSTLGGDGKNIQYF. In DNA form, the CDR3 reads TGTGCCACCAGCACCCTGGGGGGGGACGGAAAAAACATTCAGTACTTC.